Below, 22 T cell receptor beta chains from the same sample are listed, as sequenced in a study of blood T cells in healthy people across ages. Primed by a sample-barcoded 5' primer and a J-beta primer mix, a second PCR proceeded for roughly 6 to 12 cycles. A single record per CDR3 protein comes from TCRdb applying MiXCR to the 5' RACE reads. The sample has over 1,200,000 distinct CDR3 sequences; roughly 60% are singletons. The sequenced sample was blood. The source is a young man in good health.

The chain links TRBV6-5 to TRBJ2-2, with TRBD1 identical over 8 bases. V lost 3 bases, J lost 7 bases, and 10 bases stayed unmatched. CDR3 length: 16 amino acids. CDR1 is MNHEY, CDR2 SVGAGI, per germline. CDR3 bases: TGTGCCAGCAGTTATGTGGCAGGGGGCGAGGGCGGGGAGCTGTTTTTT. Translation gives CASSYVAGGEGGELFF.

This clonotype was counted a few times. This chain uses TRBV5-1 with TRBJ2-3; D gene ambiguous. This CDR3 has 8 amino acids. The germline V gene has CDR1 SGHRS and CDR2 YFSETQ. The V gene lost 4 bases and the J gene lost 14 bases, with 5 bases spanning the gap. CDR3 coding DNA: TGCGCCAGCAGCGTGGGGTATTTT. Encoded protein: CASSVGYF.

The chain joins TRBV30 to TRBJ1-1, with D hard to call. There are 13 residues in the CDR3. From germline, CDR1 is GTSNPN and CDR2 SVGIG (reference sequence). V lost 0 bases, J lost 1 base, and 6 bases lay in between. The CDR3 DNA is TGTGCCTGGAGTGTAGACAAGAACACTGAAGCTTTCTTT. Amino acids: CAWSVDKNTEAFF.

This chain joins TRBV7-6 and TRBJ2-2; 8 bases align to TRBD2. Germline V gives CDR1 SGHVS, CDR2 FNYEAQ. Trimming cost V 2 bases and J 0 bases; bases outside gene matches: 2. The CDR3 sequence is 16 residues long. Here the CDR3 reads CASSLTSGSNTGELFF. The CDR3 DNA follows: TGTGCCAGCAGCTTAACTAGCGGATCGAACACCGGGGAGCTGTTTTTT. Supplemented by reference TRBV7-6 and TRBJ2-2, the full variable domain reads GAGVSQSPRYKVTKRGQDVALRCDPISGHVSLYWYRQALGQGPEFLTYFNYEAQQDKSGLPNDRFSAERPEGSISTLTIQRTEQRDSAMYRCASSLTSGSNTGELFFGEGSRLTVL.

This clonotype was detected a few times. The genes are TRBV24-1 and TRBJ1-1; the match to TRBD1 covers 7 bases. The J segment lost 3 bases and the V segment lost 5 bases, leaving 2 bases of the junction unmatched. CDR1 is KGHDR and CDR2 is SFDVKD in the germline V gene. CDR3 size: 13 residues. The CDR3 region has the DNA TGTGCCACCAGTGGACAGGGCGACACTGAAGCTTTCTTT. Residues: CATSGQGDTEAFF.

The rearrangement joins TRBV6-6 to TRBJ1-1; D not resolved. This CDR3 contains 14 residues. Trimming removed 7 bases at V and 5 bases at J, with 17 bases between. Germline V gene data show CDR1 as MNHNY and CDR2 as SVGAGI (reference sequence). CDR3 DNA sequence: TGTGCCAGCACCTCTACGGGGAGGGAAACTGAAGCTTTCTTT. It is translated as CASTSTGRETEAFF.

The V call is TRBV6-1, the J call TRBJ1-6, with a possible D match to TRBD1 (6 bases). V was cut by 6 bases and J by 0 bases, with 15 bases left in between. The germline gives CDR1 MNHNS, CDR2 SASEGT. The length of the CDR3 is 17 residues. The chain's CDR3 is CASRPQGRSSYNSPLHF. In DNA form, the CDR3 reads TGTGCCAGCAGACCACAGGGAAGAAGCTCCTATAATTCACCCCTCCACTTT.

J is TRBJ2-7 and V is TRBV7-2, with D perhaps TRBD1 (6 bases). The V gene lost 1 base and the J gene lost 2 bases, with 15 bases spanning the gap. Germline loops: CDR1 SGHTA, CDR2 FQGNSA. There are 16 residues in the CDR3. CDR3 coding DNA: TGTGCCAGCAGCTTAGACGGTGGGGGCGTAGCCTACGAGCAGTACTTC. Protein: CASSLDGGGVAYEQYF.

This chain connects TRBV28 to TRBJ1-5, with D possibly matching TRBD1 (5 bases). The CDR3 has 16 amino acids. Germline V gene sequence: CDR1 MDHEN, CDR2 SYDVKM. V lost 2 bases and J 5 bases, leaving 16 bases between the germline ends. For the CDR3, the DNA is TGTGCCAGCAGTTTAGGCTTTGGGGCTACGTATCAGCCCCAGCATTTT. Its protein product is CASSLGFGATYQPQHF.

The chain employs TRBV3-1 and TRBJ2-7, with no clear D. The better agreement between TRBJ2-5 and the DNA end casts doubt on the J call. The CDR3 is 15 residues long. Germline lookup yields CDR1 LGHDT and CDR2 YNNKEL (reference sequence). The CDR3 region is CASSQRLEGFRTQYF. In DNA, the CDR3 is TGTGCCAGCAGCCAACGGCTCGAAGGGTTCAGGACCCAGTACTTC.

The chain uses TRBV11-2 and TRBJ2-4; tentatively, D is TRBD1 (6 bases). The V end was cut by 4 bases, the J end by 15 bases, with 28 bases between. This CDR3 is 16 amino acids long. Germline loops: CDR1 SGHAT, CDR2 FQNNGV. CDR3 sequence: CASSSAVGAPDGGLYF. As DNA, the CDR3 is TGTGCCAGCAGCTCGGCGGTGGGGGCCCCTGATGGCGGCCTGTACTTC.

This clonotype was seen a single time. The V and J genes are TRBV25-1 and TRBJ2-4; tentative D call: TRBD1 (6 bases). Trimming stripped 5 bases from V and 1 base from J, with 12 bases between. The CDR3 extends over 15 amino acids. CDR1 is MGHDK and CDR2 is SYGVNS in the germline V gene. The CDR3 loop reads CASSPTGYAKNIQYF. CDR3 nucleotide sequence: TGTGCCAGCAGTCCAACAGGGTATGCCAAAAACATTCAGTACTTC.

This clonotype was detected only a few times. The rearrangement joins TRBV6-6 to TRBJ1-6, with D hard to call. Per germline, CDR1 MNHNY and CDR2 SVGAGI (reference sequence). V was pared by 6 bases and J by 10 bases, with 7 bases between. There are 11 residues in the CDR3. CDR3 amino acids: CASSPSSPLHF. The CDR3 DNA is TGTGCCAGCAGCCCTTCGTCACCCCTCCACTTT.

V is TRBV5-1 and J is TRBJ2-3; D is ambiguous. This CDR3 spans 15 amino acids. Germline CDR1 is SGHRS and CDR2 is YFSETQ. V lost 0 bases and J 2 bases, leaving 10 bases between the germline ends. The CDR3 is CASSLDGQFTDTQYF. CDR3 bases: TGCGCCAGCAGCTTGGATGGCCAGTTCACAGATACGCAGTATTTT.

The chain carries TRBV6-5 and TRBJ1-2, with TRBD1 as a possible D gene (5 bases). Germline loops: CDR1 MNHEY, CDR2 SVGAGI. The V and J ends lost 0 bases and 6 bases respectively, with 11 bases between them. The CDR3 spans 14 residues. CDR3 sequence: CASSYSTGENGYTF. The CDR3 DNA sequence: TGTGCCAGCAGTTACTCAACAGGAGAAAATGGCTACACCTTC.

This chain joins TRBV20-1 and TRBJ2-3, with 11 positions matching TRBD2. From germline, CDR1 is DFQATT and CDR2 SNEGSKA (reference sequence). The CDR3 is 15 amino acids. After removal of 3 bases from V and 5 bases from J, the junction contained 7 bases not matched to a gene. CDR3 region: CSARGLAGGRDTQYF. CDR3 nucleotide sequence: TGCAGTGCTAGGGGGCTAGCGGGAGGCCGAGATACGCAGTATTTT.

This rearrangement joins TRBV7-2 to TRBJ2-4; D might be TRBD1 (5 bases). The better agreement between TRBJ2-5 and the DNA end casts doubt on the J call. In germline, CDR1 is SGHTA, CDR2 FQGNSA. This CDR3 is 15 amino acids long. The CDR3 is CASSFIAARVETQYF. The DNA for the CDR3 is TGTGCCAGCAGCTTCATCGCGGCCAGGGTCGAGACCCAGTACTTC.

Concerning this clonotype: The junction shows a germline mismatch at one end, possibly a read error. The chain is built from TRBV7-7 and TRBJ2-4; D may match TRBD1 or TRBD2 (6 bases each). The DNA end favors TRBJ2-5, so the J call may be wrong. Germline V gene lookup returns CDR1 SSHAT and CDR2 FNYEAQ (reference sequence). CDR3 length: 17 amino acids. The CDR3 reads CASSLEKGGDLQETQYF. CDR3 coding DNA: TGTGCTAGCAGCTTAGAGAAGGGGGGAGACTTACAAGAGACCCAGTACTTC.

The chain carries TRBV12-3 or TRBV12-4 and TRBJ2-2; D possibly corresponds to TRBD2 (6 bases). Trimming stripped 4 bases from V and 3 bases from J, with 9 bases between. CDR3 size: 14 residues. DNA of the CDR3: TGTGCCAGCAGTTGGACTACAGACACCGGGGAGCTGTTTTTT. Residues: CASSWTTDTGELFF.

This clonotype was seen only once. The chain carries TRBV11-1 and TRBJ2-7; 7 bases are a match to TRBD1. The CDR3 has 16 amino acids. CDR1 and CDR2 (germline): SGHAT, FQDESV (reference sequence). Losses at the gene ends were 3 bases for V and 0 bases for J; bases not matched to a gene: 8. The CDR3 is CASSFDIRTGSYEQYF. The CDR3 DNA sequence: TGTGCCAGCAGCTTCGATATCAGGACAGGCTCCTACGAGCAGTACTTC.

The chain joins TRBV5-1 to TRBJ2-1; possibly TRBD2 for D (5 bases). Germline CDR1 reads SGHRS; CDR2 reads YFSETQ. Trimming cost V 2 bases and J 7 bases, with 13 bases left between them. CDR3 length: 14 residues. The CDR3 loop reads CASSLLPGLNEQFF. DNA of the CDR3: TGCGCCAGCAGCTTACTGCCGGGATTGAATGAGCAGTTCTTC. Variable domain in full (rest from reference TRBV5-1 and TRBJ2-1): KAGVTQTPRYLIKTRGQQVTLSCSPISGHRSVSWYQQTPGQGLQFLFEYFSETQRNKGNFPGRFSGRQFSNSRSEMNVSTLELGDSALYLCASSLLPGLNEQFFGPGTRLTVL.

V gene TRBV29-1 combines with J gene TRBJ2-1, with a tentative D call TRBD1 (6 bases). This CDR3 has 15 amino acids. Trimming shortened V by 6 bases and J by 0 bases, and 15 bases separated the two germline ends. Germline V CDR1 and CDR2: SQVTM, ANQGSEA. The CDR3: CSVTKGEISYNEQFF. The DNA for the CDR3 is TGCAGCGTGACAAAGGGGGAGATCTCCTACAATGAGCAGTTCTTC.